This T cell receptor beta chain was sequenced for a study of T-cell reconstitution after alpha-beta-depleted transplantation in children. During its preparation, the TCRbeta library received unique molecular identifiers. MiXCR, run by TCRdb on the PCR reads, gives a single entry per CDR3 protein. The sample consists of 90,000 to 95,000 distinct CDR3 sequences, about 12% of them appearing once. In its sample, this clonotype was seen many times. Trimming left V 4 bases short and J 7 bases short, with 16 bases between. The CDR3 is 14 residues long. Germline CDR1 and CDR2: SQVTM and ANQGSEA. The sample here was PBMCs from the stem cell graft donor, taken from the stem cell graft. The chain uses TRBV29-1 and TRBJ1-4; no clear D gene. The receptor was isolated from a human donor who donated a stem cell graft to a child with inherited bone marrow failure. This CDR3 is CSVVLTESGEKLFF. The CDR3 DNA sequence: TGCAGCGTTGTTCTAACCGAGAGCGGTGAAAAACTGTTTTTT.